This is a list of T cell receptor beta chains from one sample in a study of metastatic and nonmetastatic thyroid tumors. MiXCR reprocessed the PCR reads for TCRdb. The table records 27,000 or so clones, around a quarter of them present only once. The sequenced sample was blood. The receptors derive from a female donor with papillary thyroid cancer or a benign thyroid nodule (not recorded which). Some clones in this sample may be carry-over from other donors' samples. Both conserved end residues are part of each CDR3. A D gene is named only where the DNA matches it firmly. Expanded clones get a size class; other rows say once, few or many, or leave the size out.

cdr3_nt: TGTGCCACCAGCAGAGGTTTGGTACAGATCCAAGAGACCCAGTACTTC; cdr3_aa: CATSRGLVQIQETQYF; clone_size: .; d_call: .; j_call: TRBJ2-5; v_call: TRBV15
cdr3_nt: TGTGCCATCAGCACCCGACAGGGGGATGGATACACCTTC; cdr3_aa: CAISTRQGDGYTF; clone_size: .; d_call: TRBD1; j_call: TRBJ1-2; v_call: TRBV6-1
cdr3_nt: TGTGCCAGCAGCCTGGACAGCGATAATTCACCCCTCCACTTT; cdr3_aa: CASSLDSDNSPLHF; clone_size: .; d_call: .; j_call: TRBJ1-6; v_call: TRBV11-1
cdr3_nt: TGTGCCAGCAGCCCTCCGGGGCAGGGAGGGAGCAATGAGCAGTTCTTC; cdr3_aa: CASSPPGQGGSNEQFF; clone_size: .; d_call: TRBD2; j_call: TRBJ2-1; v_call: TRBV11-2
cdr3_nt: TGTGCCAGCAGCCCGGGACAGGGGGCTGACACTGAAGCTTTCTTT; cdr3_aa: CASSPGQGADTEAFF; clone_size: many; d_call: TRBD1; j_call: TRBJ1-1; v_call: TRBV7-9
cdr3_nt: TGTGCCGGCAGCAGTCTACAGGGGCCCTCTGGGGCCAACGTCCTGACTTTC; cdr3_aa: CAGSSLQGPSGANVLTF; clone_size: .; d_call: TRBD1; j_call: TRBJ2-6; v_call: TRBV6-1
cdr3_nt: TGCGCCAGCAGCGCCTCGACTAGTTATGTAAGGACCGGGGAGCTGTTTTTT; cdr3_aa: CASSASTSYVRTGELFF; clone_size: .; d_call: .; j_call: TRBJ2-2; v_call: TRBV5-1
cdr3_nt: TGTGCCAGCAGTCGCGACAGTACCCCCTACAATGAGCAGTTCTTC; cdr3_aa: CASSRDSTPYNEQFF; clone_size: .; d_call: .; j_call: TRBJ2-1; v_call: TRBV11-2
cdr3_nt: TGTGCCAGCATCCAGGGTGTAGGGTATAGCAATCAGCCCCAGCATTTT; cdr3_aa: CASIQGVGYSNQPQHF; clone_size: .; d_call: .; j_call: TRBJ1-5; v_call: TRBV6-1
cdr3_nt: TGTGCCAGCAGTGAACCGGGAACTATTAGGAATGAGCAGTTCTTC; cdr3_aa: CASSEPGTIRNEQFF; clone_size: .; d_call: .; j_call: TRBJ2-1; v_call: TRBV6-1
cdr3_nt: TGCGCCAGCAGCTTCCGGAGCGCCATAGGCGGAATTTACAATGAGCAGTTCTTC; cdr3_aa: CASSFRSAIGGIYNEQFF; clone_size: .; d_call: .; j_call: TRBJ2-1; v_call: TRBV5-1
cdr3_nt: TGCAGTGCTAGACCCGTCTTAGGGGTTGAGTACGAGCAGTACTTC; cdr3_aa: CSARPVLGVEYEQYF; clone_size: once; d_call: .; j_call: TRBJ2-7; v_call: TRBV20-1
cdr3_nt: TGTGCCGGCAGATCTATAACAGATACGAAGTATTTT; cdr3_aa: CAGRSITDTKYF; clone_size: few; d_call: .; j_call: TRBJ2-3; v_call: TRBV28
cdr3_nt: TGTGCCAGCAGGGGGGACACCTACGAGCAGTACTTC; cdr3_aa: CASRGDTYEQYF; clone_size: medium-sized; d_call: .; j_call: TRBJ2-7; v_call: TRBV2
cdr3_nt: TGTGCCAGCAGTTTTAAGGGCTATGGCTACACCTTC; cdr3_aa: CASSFKGYGYTF; clone_size: medium-sized; d_call: .; j_call: TRBJ1-2; v_call: TRBV28
cdr3_nt: TGTGCCAGCTCACCGACAGGGTCTGGGGCCAACGTCCTGACTTTC; cdr3_aa: CASSPTGSGANVLTF; clone_size: medium-sized; d_call: TRBD1; j_call: TRBJ2-6; v_call: TRBV18
cdr3_nt: TGTGCCAGCAGCGTAGGAACTAGCGGGAGTTATACGCAGTATTTT; cdr3_aa: CASSVGTSGSYTQYF; clone_size: many; d_call: TRBD2; j_call: TRBJ2-3; v_call: TRBV9
cdr3_nt: TGCGCCAGCAGCCAAGATGTGGGTTCCCTCCACTTT; cdr3_aa: CASSQDVGSLHF; clone_size: many; d_call: .; j_call: TRBJ1-6; v_call: TRBV4-1
cdr3_nt: TGTGCCACCACCGCGGGCCGGGAGCTGTTTTTT; cdr3_aa: CATTAGRELFF; clone_size: .; d_call: .; j_call: TRBJ2-2; v_call: TRBV24-1
cdr3_nt: TGTGCCAGCAGTCCTGGAAACACCATATATTTT; cdr3_aa: CASSPGNTIYF; clone_size: medium-sized; d_call: .; j_call: TRBJ1-3; v_call: TRBV7-6
cdr3_nt: TGTGCCAGCAGCTTAGAGGGCCCCCAGGGGCAGTACTTC; cdr3_aa: CASSLEGPQGQYF; clone_size: .; d_call: .; j_call: TRBJ2-7; v_call: TRBV11-1
cdr3_nt: TGTGCCAGCAGCTTAAACCCGACAGCTTACGAGCAGTACTTC; cdr3_aa: CASSLNPTAYEQYF; clone_size: .; d_call: .; j_call: TRBJ2-7; v_call: TRBV11-2
cdr3_nt: TGCAGTGCTAGAGAGCTAGCGGGCATCGATGAGCAGTTCTTC; cdr3_aa: CSARELAGIDEQFF; clone_size: .; d_call: TRBD2; j_call: TRBJ2-1; v_call: TRBV20-1
cdr3_nt: TGTGCCGGCAGCAGGCTACAGGTGCCCTCTGGGGCCAACGTCCTGACTTTC; cdr3_aa: CAGSRLQVPSGANVLTF; clone_size: few; d_call: .; j_call: TRBJ2-6; v_call: TRBV6-1
cdr3_nt: TGTGCCAGCAGCTTACGTCCGGGACTAGCGGTCTCTGGGGCCAACGTCCTGACTTTC; cdr3_aa: CASSLRPGLAVSGANVLTF; clone_size: many; d_call: TRBD2; j_call: TRBJ2-6; v_call: TRBV7-3
cdr3_nt: TGTGCCAGCGGCCAATCAGGGAGCCACGAGCAGTACTTC; cdr3_aa: CASGQSGSHEQYF; clone_size: .; d_call: .; j_call: TRBJ2-7; v_call: TRBV6-2/TRBV6-3
cdr3_nt: TGTGCCAGCTCACCAGCACTAGAATCAACCGGGGAGCTGTTTTTT; cdr3_aa: CASSPALESTGELFF; clone_size: many; d_call: .; j_call: TRBJ2-2; v_call: TRBV18
cdr3_nt: TGTGCCAGCAGCCCAGCGGGAGAGACCCAGTACTTC; cdr3_aa: CASSPAGETQYF; clone_size: many; d_call: .; j_call: TRBJ2-5; v_call: TRBV12-3/TRBV12-4
cdr3_nt: TGTGCCAGCTCCCCGCTTGGGGGCTTAGGGAATGAGCAGTTCTTC; cdr3_aa: CASSPLGGLGNEQFF; clone_size: many; d_call: .; j_call: TRBJ2-1; v_call: TRBV18
cdr3_nt: TGTGCCAGCAGGGGGACTAGCGGGAGAAACATTCAGTACTTC; cdr3_aa: CASRGTSGRNIQYF; clone_size: many; d_call: TRBD2; j_call: TRBJ2-4; v_call: TRBV2
cdr3_nt: TGCGCCAGCAGCCCCGGGACCTGGGGTTCACCCCTCCACTTT; cdr3_aa: CASSPGTWGSPLHF; clone_size: medium-sized; d_call: .; j_call: TRBJ1-6; v_call: TRBV5-1
cdr3_nt: TGCGCCAGCAGCTCCCAGACAGGGGGTCCCTACGAGCAGTACTTC; cdr3_aa: CASSSQTGGPYEQYF; clone_size: medium-sized; d_call: TRBD1; j_call: TRBJ2-7; v_call: TRBV5-1